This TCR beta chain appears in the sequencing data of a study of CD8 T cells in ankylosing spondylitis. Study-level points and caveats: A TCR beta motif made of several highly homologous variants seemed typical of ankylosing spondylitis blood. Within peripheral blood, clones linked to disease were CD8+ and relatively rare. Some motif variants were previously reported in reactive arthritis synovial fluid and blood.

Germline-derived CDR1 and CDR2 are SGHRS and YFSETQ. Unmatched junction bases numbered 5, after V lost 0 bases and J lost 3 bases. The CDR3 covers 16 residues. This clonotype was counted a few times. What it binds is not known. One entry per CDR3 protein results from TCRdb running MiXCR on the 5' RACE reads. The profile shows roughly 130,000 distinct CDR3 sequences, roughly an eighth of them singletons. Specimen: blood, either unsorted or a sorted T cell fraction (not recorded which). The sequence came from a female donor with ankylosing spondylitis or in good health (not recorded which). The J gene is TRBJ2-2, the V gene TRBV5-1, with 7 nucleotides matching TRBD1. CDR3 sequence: CASSLDRGPDTGELFF. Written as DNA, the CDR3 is TGCGCCAGCAGCTTGGATAGGGGGCCGGACACCGGGGAGCTGTTTTTT.